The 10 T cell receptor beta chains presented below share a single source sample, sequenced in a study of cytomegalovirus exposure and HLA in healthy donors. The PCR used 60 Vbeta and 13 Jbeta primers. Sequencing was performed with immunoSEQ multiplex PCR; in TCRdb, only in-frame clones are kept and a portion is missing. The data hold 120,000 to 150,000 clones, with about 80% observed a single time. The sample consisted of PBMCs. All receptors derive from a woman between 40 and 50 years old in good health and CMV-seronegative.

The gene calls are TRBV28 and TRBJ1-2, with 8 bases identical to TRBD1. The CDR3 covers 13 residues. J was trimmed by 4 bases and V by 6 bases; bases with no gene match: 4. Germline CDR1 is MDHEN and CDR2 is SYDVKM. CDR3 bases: TGTGCCAGCAGAGAGGGACAGGTCTATGGCTACACCTTC. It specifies CASREGQVYGYTF.

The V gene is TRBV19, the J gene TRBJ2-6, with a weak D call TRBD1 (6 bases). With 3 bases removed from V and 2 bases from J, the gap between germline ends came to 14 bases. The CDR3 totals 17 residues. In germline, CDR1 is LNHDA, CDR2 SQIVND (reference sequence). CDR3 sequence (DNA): TGTGCCAGTAGTATCATGGACAGCCGTCCTGGGGCCAACGTCCTGACTTTC. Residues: CASSIMDSRPGANVLTF.

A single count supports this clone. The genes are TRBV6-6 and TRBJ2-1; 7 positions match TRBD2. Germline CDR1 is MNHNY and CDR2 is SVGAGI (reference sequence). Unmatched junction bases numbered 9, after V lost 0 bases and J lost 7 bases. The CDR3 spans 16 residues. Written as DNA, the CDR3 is TGTGCCAGCAGTTACTCGGTGGGAGGGCCTCGGAATGAGCAGTTCTTC. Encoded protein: CASSYSVGGPRNEQFF.

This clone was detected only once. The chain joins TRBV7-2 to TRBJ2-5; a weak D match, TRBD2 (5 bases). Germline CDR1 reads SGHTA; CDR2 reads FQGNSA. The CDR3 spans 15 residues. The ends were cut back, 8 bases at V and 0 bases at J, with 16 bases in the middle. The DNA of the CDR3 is TGTGCCAGCGGGAGCGGAGCCACCTACCAAGAGACCCAGTACTTC. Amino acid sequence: CASGSGATYQETQYF.

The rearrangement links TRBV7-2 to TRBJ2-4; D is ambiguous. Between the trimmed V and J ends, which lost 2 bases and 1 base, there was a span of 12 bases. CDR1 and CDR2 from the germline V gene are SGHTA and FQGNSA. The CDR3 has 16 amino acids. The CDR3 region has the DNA TGTGCCAGCAGCTTATATTGGAGTACGGCCAAAAACATTCAGTACTTC. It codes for CASSLYWSTAKNIQYF.

The CDR3 reads CASSELLGRGPAFF. Here the CDR3 DNA reads TGTGCCAGCAGTGAACTACTGGGCAGGGGGCCGGCTTTCTTT. The V call is TRBV2, the J call TRBJ1-1; 8 nucleotides match TRBD1. The J segment lost 11 bases and the V segment lost 2 bases, leaving 10 bases of the junction unmatched. CDR3 length equals 14 residues. CDR1 SNHLY and CDR2 FYNNEI come from the germline V gene.

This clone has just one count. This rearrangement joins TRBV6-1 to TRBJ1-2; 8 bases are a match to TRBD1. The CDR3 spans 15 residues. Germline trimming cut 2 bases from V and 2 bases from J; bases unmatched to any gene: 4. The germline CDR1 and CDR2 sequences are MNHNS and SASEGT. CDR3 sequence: CASSERTGTNYGYTF. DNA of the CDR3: TGTGCCAGCAGTGAAAGGACAGGGACCAACTATGGCTACACCTTC.

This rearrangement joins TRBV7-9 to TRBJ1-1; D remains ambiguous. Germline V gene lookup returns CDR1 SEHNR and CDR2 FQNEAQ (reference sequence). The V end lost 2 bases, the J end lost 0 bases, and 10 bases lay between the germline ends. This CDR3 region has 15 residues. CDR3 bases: TGTGCCAGCAGCTTAAGAGGGCCCATGAACACTGAAGCTTTCTTT. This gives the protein CASSLRGPMNTEAFF. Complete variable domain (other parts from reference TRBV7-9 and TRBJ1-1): DTGVSQNPRHKITKRGQNVTFRCDPISEHNRLYWYRQTLGQGPEFLTYFQNEAQLEKSRLLSDRFSAERPKGSFSTLEIQRTEQGDSAMYLCASSLRGPMNTEAFFGQGTRLTVV.

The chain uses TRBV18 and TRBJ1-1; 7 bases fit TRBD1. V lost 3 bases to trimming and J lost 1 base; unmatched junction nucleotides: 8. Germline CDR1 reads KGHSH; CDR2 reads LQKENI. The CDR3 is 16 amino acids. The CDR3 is CASSPFPTGSNTEAFF. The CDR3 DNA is TGTGCCAGCTCACCCTTCCCGACAGGGTCGAACACTGAAGCTTTCTTT. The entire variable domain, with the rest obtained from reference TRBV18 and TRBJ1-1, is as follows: NAGVMQNPRHLVRRRGQEARLRCSPMKGHSHVYWYRQLPEEGLKFMVYLQKENIIDESGMPKERFSAEFPKEGPSILRIQQVVRGDSAAYFCASSPFPTGSNTEAFFGQGTRLTVV.

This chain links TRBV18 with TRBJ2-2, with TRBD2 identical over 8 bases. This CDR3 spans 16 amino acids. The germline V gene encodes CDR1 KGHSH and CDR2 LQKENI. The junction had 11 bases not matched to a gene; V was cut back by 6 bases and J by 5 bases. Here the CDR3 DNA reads TGTGCCAGCTCCCCTACAACTAGCGGAGGGACCGGGGAGCTGTTTTTT. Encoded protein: CASSPTTSGGTGELFF.